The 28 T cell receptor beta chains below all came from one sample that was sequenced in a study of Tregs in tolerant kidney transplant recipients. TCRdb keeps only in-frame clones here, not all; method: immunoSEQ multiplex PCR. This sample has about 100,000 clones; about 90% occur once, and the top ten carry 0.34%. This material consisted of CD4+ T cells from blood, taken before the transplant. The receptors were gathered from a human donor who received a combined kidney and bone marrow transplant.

CDR3 protein: CASSEGRGPGRETQYF. Here the CDR3 DNA reads TGCGCCAGCAGTGAGGGTAGGGGCCCTGGGAGGGAGACCCAGTACTTC. The chain recombines TRBV10-2 with TRBJ2-5; D may be TRBD2 (6 bases). Trimming shortened V by 2 bases and J by 5 bases, and 18 bases separated the two germline ends. CDR3 length: 16 residues. Looked up from germline, CDR1 is WSHSY and CDR2 is SAAADI.

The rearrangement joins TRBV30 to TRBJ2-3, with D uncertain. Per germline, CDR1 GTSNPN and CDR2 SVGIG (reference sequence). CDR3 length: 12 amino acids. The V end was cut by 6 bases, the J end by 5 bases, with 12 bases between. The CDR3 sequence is CACLRGKDTQYF. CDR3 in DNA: TGTGCCTGTTTGAGAGGCAAAGATACGCAGTATTTT.

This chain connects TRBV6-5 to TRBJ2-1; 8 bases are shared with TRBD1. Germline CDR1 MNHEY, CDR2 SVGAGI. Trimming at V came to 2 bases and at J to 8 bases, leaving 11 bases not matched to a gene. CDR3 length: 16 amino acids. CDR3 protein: CASSYTLPTGDDEQFF. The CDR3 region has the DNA TGTGCCAGCAGTTACACCCTACCGACAGGGGACGATGAGCAGTTCTTC.

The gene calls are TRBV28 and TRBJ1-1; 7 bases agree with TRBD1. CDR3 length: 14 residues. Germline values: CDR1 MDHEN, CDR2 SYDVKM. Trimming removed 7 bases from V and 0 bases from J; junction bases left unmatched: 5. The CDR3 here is CASIGGQMNTEAFF. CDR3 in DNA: TGTGCCAGCATAGGGGGACAGATGAACACTGAAGCTTTCTTT.

The CDR3 region is CSVRPTPRGEQYF. As DNA, the CDR3 is TGCAGCGTTAGGCCGACGCCAAGGGGCGAGCAGTACTTC. The chain links TRBV29-1 to TRBJ2-7; D is perhaps TRBD1 (5 bases). V was cut by 5 bases and J by 6 bases, with 17 bases left in between. From germline, CDR1 is SQVTM and CDR2 ANQGSEA. The CDR3 spans 13 residues.

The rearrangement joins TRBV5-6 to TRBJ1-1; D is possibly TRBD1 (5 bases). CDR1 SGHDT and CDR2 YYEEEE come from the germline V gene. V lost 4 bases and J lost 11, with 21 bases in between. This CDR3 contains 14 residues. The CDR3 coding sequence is TGTGCCAGCAGCCCCTTTTTAGGGGCCCAGTCGGCTTTCTTT. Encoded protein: CASSPFLGAQSAFF.

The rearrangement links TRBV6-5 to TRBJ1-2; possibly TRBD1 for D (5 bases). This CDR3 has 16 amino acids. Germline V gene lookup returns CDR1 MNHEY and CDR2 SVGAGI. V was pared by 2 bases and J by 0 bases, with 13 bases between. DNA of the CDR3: TGTGCCAGCAGTTACGCCCGACAGCCCACTAACTATGGCTACACCTTC. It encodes CASSYARQPTNYGYTF.

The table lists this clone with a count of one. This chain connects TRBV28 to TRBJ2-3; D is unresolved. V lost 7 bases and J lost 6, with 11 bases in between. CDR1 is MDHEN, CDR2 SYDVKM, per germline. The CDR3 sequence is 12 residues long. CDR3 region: CASKGGLDTQYF. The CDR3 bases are TGTGCCAGCAAAGGCGGTTTGGATACGCAGTATTTT.

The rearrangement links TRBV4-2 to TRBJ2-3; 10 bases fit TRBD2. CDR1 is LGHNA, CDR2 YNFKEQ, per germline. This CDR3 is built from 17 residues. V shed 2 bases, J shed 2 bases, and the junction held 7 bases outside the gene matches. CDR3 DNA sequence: TGTGCCAGCAGCCAACCCAAGCGGGGGGGCCCCACAGATACGCAGTATTTT. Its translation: CASSQPKRGGPTDTQYF.

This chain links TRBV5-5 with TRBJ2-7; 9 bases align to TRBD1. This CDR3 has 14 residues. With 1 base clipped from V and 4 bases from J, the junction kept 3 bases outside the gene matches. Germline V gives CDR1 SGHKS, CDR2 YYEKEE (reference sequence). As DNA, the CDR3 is TGTGCCAGCAGCTTGAACAGGGGGCCGTACGAGCAGTACTTC. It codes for CASSLNRGPYEQYF.

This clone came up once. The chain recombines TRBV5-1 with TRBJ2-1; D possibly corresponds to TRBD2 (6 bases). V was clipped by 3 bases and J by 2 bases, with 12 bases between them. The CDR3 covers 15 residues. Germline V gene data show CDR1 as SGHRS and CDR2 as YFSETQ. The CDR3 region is CASSSSSETYNEQFF. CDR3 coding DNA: TGCGCCAGCAGCTCCTCTAGCGAGACCTACAATGAGCAGTTCTTC.

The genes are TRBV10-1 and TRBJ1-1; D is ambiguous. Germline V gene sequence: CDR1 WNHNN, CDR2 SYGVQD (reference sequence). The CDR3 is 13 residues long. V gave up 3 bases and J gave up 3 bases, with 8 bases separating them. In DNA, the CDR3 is TGCGCCAGCAGTGACGGGTGGGACACTGAAGCTTTCTTT. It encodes CASSDGWDTEAFF.

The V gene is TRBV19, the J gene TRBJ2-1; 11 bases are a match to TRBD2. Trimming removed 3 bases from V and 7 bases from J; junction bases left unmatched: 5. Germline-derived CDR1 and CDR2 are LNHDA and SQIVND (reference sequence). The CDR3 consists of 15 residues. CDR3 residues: CASSITSGRGNEQFF. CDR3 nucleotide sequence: TGTGCCAGTAGTATCACTAGCGGGAGAGGGAATGAGCAGTTCTTC.

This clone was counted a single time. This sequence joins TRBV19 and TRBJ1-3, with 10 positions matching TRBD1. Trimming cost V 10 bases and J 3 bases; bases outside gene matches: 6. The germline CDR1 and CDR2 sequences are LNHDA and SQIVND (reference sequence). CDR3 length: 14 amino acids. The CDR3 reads CATGTGAIGNTIYF. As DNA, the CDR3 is TGTGCCACCGGGACAGGGGCGATTGGAAACACCATATATTTT. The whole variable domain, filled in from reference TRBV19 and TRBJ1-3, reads DGGITQSPKYLFRKEGQNVTLSCEQNLNHDAMYWYRQDPGQGLRLIYYSQIVNDFQKGDIAEGYSVSREKKESFPLTVTSAQKNPTAFYLCATGTGAIGNTIYFGEGSWLTVV.

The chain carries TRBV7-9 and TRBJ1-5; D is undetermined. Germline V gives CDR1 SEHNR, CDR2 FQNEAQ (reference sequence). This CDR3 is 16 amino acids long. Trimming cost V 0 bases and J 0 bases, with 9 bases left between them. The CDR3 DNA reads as TGTGCCAGCAGCTTAGCGGGTCGGGATAGCAATCAGCCCCAGCATTTT. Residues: CASSLAGRDSNQPQHF.

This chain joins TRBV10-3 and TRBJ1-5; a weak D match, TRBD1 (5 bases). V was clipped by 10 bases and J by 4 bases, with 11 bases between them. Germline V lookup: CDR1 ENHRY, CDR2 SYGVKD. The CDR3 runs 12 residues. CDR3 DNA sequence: TGTGCCACCCCTGGGGGGAATCAGCCCCAGCATTTT. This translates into CATPGGNQPQHF.

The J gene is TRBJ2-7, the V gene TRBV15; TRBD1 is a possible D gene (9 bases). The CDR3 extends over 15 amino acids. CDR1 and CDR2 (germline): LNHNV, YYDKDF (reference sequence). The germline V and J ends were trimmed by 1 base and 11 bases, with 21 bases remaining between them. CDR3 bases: TGTGCCACCAGCAGAGCGGGGACAGGGATCGGGGGGGAGTACTTC. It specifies CATSRAGTGIGGEYF.

The CDR3 DNA follows: TGTGCCAGCAGTGATTTGACTAGGGGCTCCTACAATGAGCAGTTCTTC. This translates into CASSDLTRGSYNEQFF. This chain links TRBV6-1 with TRBJ2-1, with D maybe TRBD2 (6 bases). CDR3 length: 16 residues. V was cut by 3 bases and J by 0 bases, with 12 bases left in between. The V gene's germline CDR1 is MNHNS and CDR2 SASEGT.

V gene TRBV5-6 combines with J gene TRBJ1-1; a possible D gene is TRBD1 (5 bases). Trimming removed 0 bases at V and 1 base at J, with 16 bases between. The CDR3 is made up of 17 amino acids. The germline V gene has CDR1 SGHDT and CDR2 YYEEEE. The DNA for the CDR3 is TGTGCCAGCAGCTTGGAGGGGTGGGGCCGGCCGAACACTGAAGCTTTCTTT. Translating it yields CASSLEGWGRPNTEAFF.

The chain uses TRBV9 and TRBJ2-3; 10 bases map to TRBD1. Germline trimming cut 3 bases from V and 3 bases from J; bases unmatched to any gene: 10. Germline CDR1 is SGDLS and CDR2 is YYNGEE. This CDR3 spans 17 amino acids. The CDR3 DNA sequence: TGTGCCAGCAGCGCCCTGAAGGGACAGGGGAAAACAGATACGCAGTATTTT. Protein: CASSALKGQGKTDTQYF.

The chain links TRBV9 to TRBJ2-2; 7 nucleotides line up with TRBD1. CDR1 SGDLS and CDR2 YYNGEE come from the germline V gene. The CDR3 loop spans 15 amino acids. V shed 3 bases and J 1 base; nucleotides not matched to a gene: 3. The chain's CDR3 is CASSARQGNTGELFF. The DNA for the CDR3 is TGTGCCAGCAGCGCCCGACAGGGGAACACCGGGGAGCTGTTTTTT.

For the CDR3, the DNA is TGTGCCAGCAGTTGGGGGACTGAGGACCTGAACACTGAAGCTTTCTTT. It translates to CASSWGTEDLNTEAFF. The chain uses TRBV6-7 and TRBJ1-1, with D perhaps matching TRBD1 (5 bases). TRBV6-7 falls under the ORF class, with uncertain function. Trimming pared 4 bases from V and 0 bases from J, leaving 15 bases between. The length of the CDR3 is 16 residues.

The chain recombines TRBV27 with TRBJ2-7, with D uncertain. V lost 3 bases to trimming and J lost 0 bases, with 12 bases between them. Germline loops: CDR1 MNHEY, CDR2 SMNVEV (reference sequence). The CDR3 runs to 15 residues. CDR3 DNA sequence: TGTGCCAGCAGTTTCGTAGACAAAACCTCCTACGAGCAGTACTTC. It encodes CASSFVDKTSYEQYF.

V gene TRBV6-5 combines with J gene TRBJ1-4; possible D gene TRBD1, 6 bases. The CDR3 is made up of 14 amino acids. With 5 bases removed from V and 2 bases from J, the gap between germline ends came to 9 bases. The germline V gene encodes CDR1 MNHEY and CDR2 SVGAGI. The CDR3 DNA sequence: TGTGCCAGCAGTGGGGGGGCTACTAATGAAAAACTGTTTTTT. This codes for CASSGGATNEKLFF.

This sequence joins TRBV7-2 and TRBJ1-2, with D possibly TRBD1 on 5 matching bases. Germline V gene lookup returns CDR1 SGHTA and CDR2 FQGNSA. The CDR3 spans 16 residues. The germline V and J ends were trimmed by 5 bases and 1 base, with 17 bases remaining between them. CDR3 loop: CASSRVGGELNYGYTF. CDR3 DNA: TGTGCCAGCAGCCGCGTGGGGGGGGAACTTAACTATGGCTACACCTTC.

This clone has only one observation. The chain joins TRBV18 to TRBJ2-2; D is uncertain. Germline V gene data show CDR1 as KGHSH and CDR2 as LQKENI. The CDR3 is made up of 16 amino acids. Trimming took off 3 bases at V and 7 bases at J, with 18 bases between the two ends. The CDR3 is CASSPGRLVVGGELFF. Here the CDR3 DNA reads TGTGCCAGCTCACCTGGCCGGCTAGTGGTCGGCGGGGAGCTGTTTTTT.

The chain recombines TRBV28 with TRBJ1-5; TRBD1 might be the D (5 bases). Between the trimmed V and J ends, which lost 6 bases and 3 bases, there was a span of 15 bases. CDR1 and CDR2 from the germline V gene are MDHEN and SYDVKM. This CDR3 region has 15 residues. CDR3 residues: CASRSSGGINQPQHF. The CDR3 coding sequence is TGTGCCAGCAGGTCCTCCGGGGGGATCAATCAGCCCCAGCATTTT.

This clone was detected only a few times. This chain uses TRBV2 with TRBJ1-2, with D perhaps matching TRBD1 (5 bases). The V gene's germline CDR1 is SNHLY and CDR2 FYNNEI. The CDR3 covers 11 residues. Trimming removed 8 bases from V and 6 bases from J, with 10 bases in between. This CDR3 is CASHSGDGYTF. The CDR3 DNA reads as TGTGCCAGCCACTCGGGGGATGGCTACACCTTC.